This T cell receptor beta chain was captured in a study of cytomegalovirus exposure and HLA in healthy donors. The count of this clone is one. The CDR3 is made up of 16 amino acids. The V gene lost 1 base and the J gene lost 0 bases, with 10 bases spanning the gap. The V gene's germline CDR1 is SGHVS and CDR2 FNYEAQ. 60 Vbeta and 13 Jbeta primers were used in PCR. Here immunoSEQ multiplex PCR was the method, and the copy in TCRdb shows in-frame clones only, minus some. The sample contains about 220,000 clones, 76% of which appear only once. The TCR originated in a man younger than 35 in good health and CMV-seronegative. The sequenced material came from PBMCs. The chain recombines TRBV7-6 with TRBJ2-1, with TRBD2 as a possible D gene (5 bases). The CDR3 is CASSLGGPPSYNEQFF. CDR3 sequence (DNA): TGTGCCAGCAGCTTAGGCGGGCCTCCCTCCTACAATGAGCAGTTCTTC.